A single T cell receptor (beta chain) is shown here with its context. These data are taken from a study of blood T cell repertoires in COVID-19. For the study at large: Sample material is recorded as cDNA or gDNA derived from T cells, B-cell-depleted T cells, or PBMCs.

Trimming at V came to 2 bases and at J to 2 bases, leaving 8 bases not matched to a gene. This CDR3 has 16 residues. In germline, CDR1 is MNHEY, CDR2 SVGAGI. The assay was immunoSEQ multiplex PCR, and TCRdb's table has in-frame clones only and misses some. The data contain a few hundred thousand clones, over 65% of them singletons. The chain couples TRBV6-5 to TRBJ2-7; TRBD2 aligns across 8 bases. Sequences were obtained from peripheral blood. The sequence was obtained from a woman older than 75 with acute or convalescent COVID-19. CDR3: CASSYMPPGGAYEQYF. The DNA for the CDR3 is TGTGCCAGCAGTTACATGCCCCCCGGGGGGGCCTACGAGCAGTACTTC.